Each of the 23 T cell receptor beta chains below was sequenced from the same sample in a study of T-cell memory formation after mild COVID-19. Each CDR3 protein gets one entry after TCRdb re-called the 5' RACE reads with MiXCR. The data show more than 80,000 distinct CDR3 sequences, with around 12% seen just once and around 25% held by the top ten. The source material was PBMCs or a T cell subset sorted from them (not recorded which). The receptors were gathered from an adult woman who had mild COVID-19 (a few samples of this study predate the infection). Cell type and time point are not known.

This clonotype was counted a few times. This CDR3 reads CAWSEMTGTYEQYF. In DNA, the CDR3 is TGTGCCTGGAGTGAGATGACAGGGACATACGAGCAGTACTTC. The chain carries TRBV30 and TRBJ2-7; 7 bases align to TRBD1. The V gene's germline CDR1 is GTSNPN and CDR2 SVGIG (reference sequence). Losses at the gene ends were 1 base for V and 4 bases for J; bases not matched to a gene: 7. The CDR3 is made up of 14 amino acids.

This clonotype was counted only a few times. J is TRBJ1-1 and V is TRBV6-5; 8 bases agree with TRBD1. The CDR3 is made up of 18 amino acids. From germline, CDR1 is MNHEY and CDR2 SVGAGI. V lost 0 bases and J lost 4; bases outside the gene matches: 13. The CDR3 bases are TGTGCCAGCAGTTACTCGATGCAGGGGGCGTCGGTGGGCACTGAAGCTTTCTTT. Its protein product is CASSYSMQGASVGTEAFF.

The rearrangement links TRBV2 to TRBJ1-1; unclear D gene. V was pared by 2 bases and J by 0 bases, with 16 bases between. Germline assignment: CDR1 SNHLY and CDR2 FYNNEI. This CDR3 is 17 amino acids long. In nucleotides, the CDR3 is TGTGCCAGCAGTGAACTCGGGGTGGGGTACATGAACACTGAAGCTTTCTTT. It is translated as CASSELGVGYMNTEAFF.

CDR3 DNA sequence: TGTGCCAGCAGCGACCAGGCGTTTGCAACTAATGAAAAACTGTTTTTT. Amino acid sequence: CASSDQAFATNEKLFF. The J gene is TRBJ1-4, the V gene TRBV7-6, with D uncertain. This CDR3 has 16 amino acids. The V gene lost 5 bases and the J gene lost 0 bases, with 13 bases spanning the gap. CDR1 and CDR2 from the germline V gene are SGHVS and FNYEAQ.

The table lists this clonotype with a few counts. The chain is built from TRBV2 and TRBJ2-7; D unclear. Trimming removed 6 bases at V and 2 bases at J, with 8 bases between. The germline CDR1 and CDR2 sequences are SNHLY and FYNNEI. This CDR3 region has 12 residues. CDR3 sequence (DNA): TGTGCCAGCAGGGGCCTCACCTACGAGCAGTACTTC. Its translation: CASRGLTYEQYF.

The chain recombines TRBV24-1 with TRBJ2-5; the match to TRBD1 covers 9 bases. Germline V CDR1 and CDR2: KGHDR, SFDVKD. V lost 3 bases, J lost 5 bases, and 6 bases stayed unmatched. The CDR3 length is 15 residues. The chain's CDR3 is CATSDGDRVGETQYF. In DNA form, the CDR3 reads TGTGCCACCAGTGATGGGGACAGGGTGGGGGAGACCCAGTACTTC.

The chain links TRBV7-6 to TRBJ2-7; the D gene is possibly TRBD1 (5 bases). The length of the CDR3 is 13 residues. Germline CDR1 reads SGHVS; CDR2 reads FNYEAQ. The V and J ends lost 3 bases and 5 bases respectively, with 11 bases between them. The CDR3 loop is CASSFGRENEQYF. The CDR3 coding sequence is TGTGCCAGCAGCTTCGGCAGGGAAAACGAGCAGTACTTC.

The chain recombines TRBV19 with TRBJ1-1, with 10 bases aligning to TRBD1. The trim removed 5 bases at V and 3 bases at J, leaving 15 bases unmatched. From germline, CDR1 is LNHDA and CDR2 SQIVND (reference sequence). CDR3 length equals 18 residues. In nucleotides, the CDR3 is TGTGCCAGTAGTCGAGAGGGTGTGACAGGGGGCCTGGACACTGAAGCTTTCTTT. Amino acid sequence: CASSREGVTGGLDTEAFF.

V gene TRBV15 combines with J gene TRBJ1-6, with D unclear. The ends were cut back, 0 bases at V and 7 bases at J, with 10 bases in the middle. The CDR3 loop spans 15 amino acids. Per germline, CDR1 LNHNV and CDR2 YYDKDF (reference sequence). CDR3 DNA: TGTGCCACCAGCAGAGATCGAGTAGGCAATTCACCCCTCCACTTT. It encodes CATSRDRVGNSPLHF.

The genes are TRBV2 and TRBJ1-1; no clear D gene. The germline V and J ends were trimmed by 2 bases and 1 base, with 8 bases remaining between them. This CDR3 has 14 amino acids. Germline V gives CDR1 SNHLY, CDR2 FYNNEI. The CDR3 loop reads CASSEQFTNTEAFF. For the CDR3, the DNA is TGTGCCAGCAGTGAACAGTTTACGAACACTGAAGCTTTCTTT.

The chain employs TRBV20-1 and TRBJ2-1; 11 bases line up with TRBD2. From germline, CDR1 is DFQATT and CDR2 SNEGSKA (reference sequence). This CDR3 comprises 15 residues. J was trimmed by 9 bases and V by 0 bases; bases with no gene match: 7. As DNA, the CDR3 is TGCAGTGCTAGAGATCTACTAGCGGGAGCTGGTGAGCAGTTCTTC. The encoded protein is CSARDLLAGAGEQFF.

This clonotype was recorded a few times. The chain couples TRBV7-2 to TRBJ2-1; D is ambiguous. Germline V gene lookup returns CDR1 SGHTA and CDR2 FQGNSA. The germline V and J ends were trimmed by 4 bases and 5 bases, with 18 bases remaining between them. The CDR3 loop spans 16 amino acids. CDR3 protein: CASSSTPTGRNNEQFF. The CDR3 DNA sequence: TGTGCCAGCAGCTCGACCCCAACTGGACGGAACAATGAGCAGTTCTTC.

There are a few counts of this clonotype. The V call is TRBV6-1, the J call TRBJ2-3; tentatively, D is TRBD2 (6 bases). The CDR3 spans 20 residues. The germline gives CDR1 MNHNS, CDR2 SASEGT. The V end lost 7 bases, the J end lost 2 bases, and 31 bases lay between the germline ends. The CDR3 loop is CASNQRRDSLVVAFTDTQYF. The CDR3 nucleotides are TGTGCCAGCAACCAGAGGAGGGATTCCCTGGTGGTGGCATTCACAGATACGCAGTATTTT.

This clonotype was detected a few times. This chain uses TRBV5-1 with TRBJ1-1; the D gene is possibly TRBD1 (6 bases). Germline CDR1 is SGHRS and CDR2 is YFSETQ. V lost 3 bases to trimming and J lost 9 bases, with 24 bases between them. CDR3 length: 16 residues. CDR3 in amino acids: CASSWEGRTGKHKAFF. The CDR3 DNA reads TGCGCCAGCAGCTGGGAGGGAAGAACAGGGAAGCATAAAGCTTTCTTT.

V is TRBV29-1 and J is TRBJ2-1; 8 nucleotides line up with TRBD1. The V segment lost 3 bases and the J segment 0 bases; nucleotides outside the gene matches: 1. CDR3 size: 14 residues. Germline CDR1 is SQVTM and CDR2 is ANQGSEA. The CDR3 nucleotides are TGCAGCGTTGAGACAGGGGCCTCCTACAATGAGCAGTTCTTC. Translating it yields CSVETGASYNEQFF.

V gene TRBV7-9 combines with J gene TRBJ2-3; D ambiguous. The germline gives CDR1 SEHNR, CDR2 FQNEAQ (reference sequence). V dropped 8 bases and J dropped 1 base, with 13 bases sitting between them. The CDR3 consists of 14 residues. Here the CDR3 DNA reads TGTGCCAGCGGCCCCGCGGAACGCACAGATACGCAGTATTTT. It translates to CASGPAERTDTQYF.

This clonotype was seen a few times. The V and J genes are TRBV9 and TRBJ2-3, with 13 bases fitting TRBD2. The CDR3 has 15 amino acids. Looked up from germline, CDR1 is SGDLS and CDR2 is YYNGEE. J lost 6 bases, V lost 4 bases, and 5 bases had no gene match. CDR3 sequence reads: CASSPWTSGSDTQYF. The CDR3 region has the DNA TGTGCCAGCAGCCCGTGGACTAGCGGGAGTGATACGCAGTATTTT.

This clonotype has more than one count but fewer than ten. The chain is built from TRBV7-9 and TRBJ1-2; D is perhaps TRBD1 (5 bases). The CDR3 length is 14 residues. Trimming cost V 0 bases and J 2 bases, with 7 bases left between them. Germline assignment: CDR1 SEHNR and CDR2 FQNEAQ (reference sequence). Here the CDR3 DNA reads TGTGCCAGCAGCTTAGCGGGGGTGAACTATGGCTACACCTTC. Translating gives CASSLAGVNYGYTF.

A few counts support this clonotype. CDR3 residues: CSVGFPGRVGGGEQFF. DNA of the CDR3: TGCAGCGTTGGGTTCCCGGGGAGGGTAGGTGGCGGTGAGCAGTTCTTC. V is TRBV29-1 and J is TRBJ2-1; 7 nucleotides agree with TRBD2. Germline V gene sequence: CDR1 SQVTM, CDR2 ANQGSEA. The CDR3 totals 16 residues. V lost 4 bases and J lost 9; bases outside the gene matches: 18.

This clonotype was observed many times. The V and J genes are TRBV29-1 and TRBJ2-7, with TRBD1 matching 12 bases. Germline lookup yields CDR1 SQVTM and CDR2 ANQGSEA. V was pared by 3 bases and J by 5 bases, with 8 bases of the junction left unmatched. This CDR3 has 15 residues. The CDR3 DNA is TGCAGCGTTGACCCCGTCGGGACAGGGGGCAACGAGCAGTACTTC. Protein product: CSVDPVGTGGNEQYF.

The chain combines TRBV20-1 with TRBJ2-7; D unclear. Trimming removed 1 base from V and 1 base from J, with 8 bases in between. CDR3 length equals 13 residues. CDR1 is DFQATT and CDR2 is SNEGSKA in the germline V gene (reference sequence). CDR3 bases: TGCAGTGCTAGAGGGAGTTCGTCCTACGAGCAGTACTTC. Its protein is CSARGSSSYEQYF.

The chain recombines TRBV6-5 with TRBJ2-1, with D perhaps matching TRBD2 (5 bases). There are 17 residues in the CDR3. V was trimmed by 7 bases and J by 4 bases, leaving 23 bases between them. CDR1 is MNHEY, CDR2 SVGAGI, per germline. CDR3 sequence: CASTPPPVWERYNEQFF. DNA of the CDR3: TGTGCCAGCACCCCACCCCCGGTGTGGGAGAGATACAATGAGCAGTTCTTC.

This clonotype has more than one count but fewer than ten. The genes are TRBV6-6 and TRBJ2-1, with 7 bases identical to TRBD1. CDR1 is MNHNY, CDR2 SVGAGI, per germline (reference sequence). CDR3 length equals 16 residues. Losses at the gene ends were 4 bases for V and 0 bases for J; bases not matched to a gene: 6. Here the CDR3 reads CASSFKTGSSYNEQFF. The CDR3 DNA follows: TGTGCCAGCAGTTTTAAGACAGGGAGCTCCTACAATGAGCAGTTCTTC.